This section outlines one T cell receptor beta chain sequence together with its context. Antigen unknown. The data derive from a study of shared clonotypes between healthy human individuals. Study-wide background: The cohort had two women and three men, ages 18 to 49. Per-donor plates numbered three CD4 naive, three CD4 memory, two CD8 naive and one CD8 memory. General observations from the study: Clonotype sharing across donors was expected to vary with sequencing depth.

The CDR3 is 12 residues long. The ends were cut back, 7 bases at V and 4 bases at J, with 8 bases in the middle. Germline CDR1 LNHDA, CDR2 SQIVND (reference sequence). This was a deep-level run. The repertoire was sequenced with immunoSEQ multiplex PCR; TCRdb's copy has only in-frame clones and lacks some. This table has 2 million to 2.5 million clones, approximately 96% appearing once. This TCR came from a man aged 18 to 29 in good health. The rearrangement links TRBV19 to TRBJ1-5; D ambiguous. Sequenced sample: naive CD4+ T cells sorted from blood. Described subset: CD45RA+ positively selected. The CDR3 sequence is CASKRVNQPQHF. Written as DNA, the CDR3 is TGTGCCAGTAAGAGGGTAAATCAGCCCCAGCATTTT.